This is a list of T cell receptor beta chains from one sample in a study of glioma-infiltrating T cells after dendritic cell vaccination. Sequenced by immunoSEQ multiplex PCR; TCRdb stores in-frame clones only, minus some. The table shows over 75,000 clones, with 75% to 90% occurring only once. The specimen was blood, collected after dendritic cell vaccination. Every receptor here comes from a human donor with glioblastoma. CDR3s include the opening cysteine and the closing phenylalanine or tryptophan. The order of the fields is V gene, clone size, D gene, J gene, CDR3 protein, CDR3 DNA. D genes are given only for firm matches. Clone size is given for some rows only: seen once, a few or many times, or a class if the clone is expanded.

TRBV5-6	once	TRBD1	TRBJ2-2	CASRPRGQQVTNTGELFF	TGTGCCAGCAGGCCCAGGGGACAGCAAGTAACGAACACCGGGGAGCTGTTTTTT
TRBV28	NA	TRBD1	TRBJ2-1	CASSGGGTGLHEQFF	TGTGCCAGCAGTGGGGGCGGGACAGGGCTTCATGAGCAGTTCTTC
TRBV5-6	once	TRBD1	TRBJ1-1	CASSLRMGTAEAFF	TGTGCCAGCAGCTTGAGGATGGGGACAGCGGAAGCTTTCTTT
TRBV15	once	TRBD2	TRBJ2-3	CATSVGNSGEADTQYF	TGTGCCACCAGTGTGGGTAATAGCGGGGAAGCAGATACGCAGTATTTT
TRBV21-1	few	NA	TRBJ2-2	CASGPSKPGELFF	TGTGCCAGCGGTCCCTCGAAGCCCGGGGAGCTGTTTTTT
TRBV4-2	NA	TRBD2	TRBJ2-1	CASSQDLAGGNEQFF	TGTGCCAGCAGCCAAGACCTAGCGGGGGGAAATGAGCAGTTCTTC
TRBV5-1	NA	TRBD1	TRBJ1-2	CASSLSDRDYGYTF	TGCGCCAGCAGCTTGTCGGACAGGGACTATGGCTACACCTTC
TRBV2	few	TRBD2	TRBJ2-5	CASSGLAVKETQYF	TGTGCCAGCAGTGGACTAGCGGTCAAAGAGACCCAGTACTTC
TRBV6-5	NA	NA	TRBJ2-2	CASSYKIQGGAGELFF	TGTGCCAGCAGTTATAAAATACAGGGGGGGGCCGGGGAGCTGTTTTTT
TRBV5-1	NA	TRBD2	TRBJ2-1	CASSQGLAVSYNEQFF	TGCGCCAGCAGCCAAGGACTAGCGGTTTCCTACAATGAGCAGTTCTTC
TRBV7-6	few	NA	TRBJ2-5	CASSPGQGSGTQYF	TGTGCCAGCAGCCCGGGGCAGGGGAGTGGGACCCAGTACTTC
TRBV29-1	NA	NA	TRBJ1-1	CSVRDSSVEAFF	TGCAGCGTTAGGGACTCGTCCGTCGAAGCTTTCTTT
TRBV11-2	few	NA	TRBJ1-5	CASSLIGSNQPQHF	TGTGCCAGCAGCTTAATTGGCAGCAATCAGCCCCAGCATTTT
TRBV7-2	NA	NA	TRBJ2-3	CASSSTLSTDTQYF	TGTGCCAGCAGCTCTACCCTTAGCACAGATACGCAGTATTTT
TRBV7-2	NA	NA	TRBJ1-5	CASSPRIGANQPQHF	TGTGCCAGCAGCCCGCGGATTGGAGCCAATCAGCCCCAGCATTTT
TRBV5-1	NA	NA	TRBJ2-5	CASSLVGRQASETQYF	TGCGCCAGCAGCTTGGTAGGCCGTCAGGCTAGCGAGACCCAGTACTTC
TRBV11-1	NA	TRBD1	TRBJ1-2	CASSPIAGTAKFYGYTF	TGTGCCAGCAGCCCCATAGCCGGGACAGCAAAATTCTATGGCTACACCTTC
TRBV10-1	once	TRBD2	TRBJ2-2	CASSRLAGGHGELFF	TGCGCCAGCAGCCGACTAGCGGGAGGTCACGGGGAGCTGTTTTTT
TRBV5-4	NA	NA	TRBJ1-1	CASSLITDRWNTEAFF	TGTGCCAGCAGCCTTATAACCGACAGGTGGAACACTGAAGCTTTCTTT
TRBV11-2	NA	NA	TRBJ2-3	CASSLNAGNFGSREYF	TGTGCCAGCAGCTTAAACGCCGGTAACTTCGGGAGTCGGGAGTATTTT
TRBV6-5	NA	TRBD1	TRBJ2-2	CASRQQGSAGELFF	TGTGCCAGCAGACAACAGGGGAGTGCCGGGGAGCTGTTTTTT
TRBV6-1	NA	TRBD1	TRBJ2-1	CASSHGTAYNEQFF	TGTGCCAGCAGTCACGGGACAGCTTACAATGAGCAGTTCTTC
TRBV27	NA	TRBD2	TRBJ2-3	CASGSGGRAADTQYF	TGTGCCAGCGGAAGTGGCGGGAGGGCCGCGGATACGCAGTATTTT
TRBV11-2	NA	NA	TRBJ1-3	CASSLLLSGNTIYF	TGTGCCAGCAGCTTACTCCTGTCTGGAAACACCATATATTTT
TRBV19	once	TRBD2	TRBJ2-3	CASRLAGGIGTDTQYF	TGTGCCAGTCGGCTAGCGGGGGGAATCGGCACAGATACGCAGTATTTT
TRBV5-1	NA	NA	TRBJ2-1	CASSRLGNEQFF	TGCGCCAGCAGCCGACTAGGCAATGAGCAGTTCTTC
TRBV2	once	TRBD2	TRBJ2-1	CASMGAGGTSYNEQFF	TGTGCCAGCATGGGAGCGGGGGGCACCTCCTACAATGAGCAGTTCTTC
TRBV7-3	NA	TRBD2	TRBJ2-1	CASSLRLAGAREQFF	TGTGCCAGCAGCTTACGACTAGCGGGAGCGAGAGAGCAGTTCTTC
TRBV5-6	once	NA	TRBJ1-2	CASSLAKRMAANYGYTF	TGTGCCAGCAGCTTGGCCAAAAGAATGGCGGCTAACTATGGCTACACCTTC
TRBV2	NA	NA	TRBJ1-2	CASSDKQGYYGYTF	TGTGCCAGCAGTGATAAACAGGGTTACTATGGCTACACCTTC
TRBV14	NA	TRBD2	TRBJ2-3	CASSPNIAGGTDTQYF	TGTGCCAGCAGCCCCAATATAGCGGGAGGCACAGATACGCAGTATTTT
TRBV19	NA	NA	TRBJ1-4	CASSTLGGKLFF	TGTGCCAGTAGTACATTAGGCGGAAAACTGTTTTTT
TRBV9	NA	TRBD2	TRBJ2-3	CASSPGTSGGHGTQYF	TGTGCCAGCAGCCCCGGGACTAGCGGGGGGCATGGTACGCAGTATTTT
TRBV6-1	NA	TRBD2	TRBJ2-3	CASVTSGGVNTQYF	TGTGCCAGCGTAACTAGCGGGGGGGTCAATACGCAGTATTTT
TRBV5-5	once	TRBD1	TRBJ2-3	CASRVTGGRSDTQYF	TGTGCCAGCAGGGTTACAGGGGGCAGGTCAGATACGCAGTATTTT
TRBV4-1	many	TRBD2	TRBJ2-1	CASSQGLAGENEQFF	TGCGCCAGCAGCCAAGGACTAGCGGGAGAGAATGAGCAGTTCTTC
TRBV7-8	NA	TRBD1	TRBJ2-7	CASSFQGVIGYEQYF	TGTGCCAGCAGCTTTCAGGGGGTAATTGGGTACGAGCAGTACTTC
TRBV11-2	NA	TRBD1	TRBJ2-1	CASSSGGEGPYNEQFF	TGTGCCAGCAGCTCAGGGGGAGAAGGTCCTTACAATGAGCAGTTCTTC
TRBV4-2	NA	TRBD2	TRBJ2-1	CASSQNPSSGRENNEQFF	TGTGCCAGCAGCCAAAACCCCTCTAGCGGGAGAGAAAACAATGAGCAGTTCTTC
TRBV25-1	NA	NA	TRBJ1-1	CASSDAGWNTEAFF	TGTGCCAGCAGTGACGCGGGGTGGAACACTGAAGCTTTCTTT
TRBV11-2	NA	NA	TRBJ2-1	CASSDDTYNEQFF	TGTGCCAGCAGCGACGACACCTACAATGAGCAGTTCTTC
TRBV4-1	NA	TRBD2	TRBJ2-3	CASSQEGGRPTDTQYF	TGCGCCAGCAGCCAAGAGGGCGGGAGGCCCACAGATACGCAGTATTTT
TRBV11-2	many	NA	TRBJ1-3	CASSLDRVLSSGNTIYF	TGTGCCAGCAGCTTAGATCGGGTGCTAAGCTCTGGAAACACCATATATTTT
TRBV14	NA	TRBD1	TRBJ1-4	CASSRWTGETNEKLFF	TGTGCCAGCAGCCGGTGGACAGGGGAAACTAATGAAAAACTGTTTTTT
TRBV11-2	NA	NA	TRBJ2-1	CASSPRRGQNEQFF	TGTGCCAGCAGCCCCCGACGAGGACAGAATGAGCAGTTCTTC
TRBV28	NA	TRBD1	TRBJ2-5	CASSAPDRAETQYF	TGTGCCAGCAGTGCACCGGACAGGGCGGAGACCCAGTACTTC
TRBV18	once	NA	TRBJ1-5	CASSQDPGGVSNQPQHF	TGTGCCAGCTCACAGGACCCCGGAGGAGTGAGCAATCAGCCCCAGCATTTT
TRBV5-1	NA	TRBD1	TRBJ1-1	CASSSQGTGVNTEAFF	TGCGCCAGCAGCTCCCAGGGGACAGGGGTGAACACTGAAGCTTTCTTT
TRBV6-4	NA	TRBD2	TRBJ2-1	CASSPGREEFF	TGTGCCAGCAGCCCAGGGAGGGAGGAGTTCTTC
TRBV6-5	NA	TRBD1	TRBJ1-5	CASSEQGEIQPQHF	TGTGCCAGCAGCGAACAGGGGGAAATCCAGCCCCAGCATTTT
TRBV7-6	NA	TRBD2	TRBJ2-1	CASSPLAGSEQFF	TGTGCCAGCAGCCCTTTAGCGGGCAGTGAGCAGTTCTTC
TRBV7-2	NA	NA	TRBJ1-1	CASSLGTLNTEAFF	TGTGCCAGCAGCTTAGGAACATTGAACACTGAAGCTTTCTTT
TRBV12-5	once	TRBD2	TRBJ2-3	CASGLGLVADTQYF	TGTGCTAGTGGTCTCGGACTAGTCGCAGATACGCAGTATTTT
TRBV7-2	NA	TRBD1	TRBJ2-7	CASSRGGPGTGNHEQYF	TGTGCCAGCAGCCGAGGGGGCCCCGGGACAGGGAACCACGAGCAGTACTTC
TRBV5-1	NA	TRBD2	TRBJ2-1	CASSSLAGGANEQFF	TGCGCCAGCAGCTCCCTGGCGGGAGGGGCAAATGAGCAGTTCTTC
TRBV7-8	once	TRBD2	TRBJ2-3	CASSLVRAGGSTDTQYF	TGTGCCAGCAGCTTAGTTCGGGCGGGAGGGAGCACAGATACGCAGTATTTT
TRBV5-1	few	TRBD1	TRBJ2-1	CASSLMLAGGNEQFF	TGCGCCAGCAGCTTGATGCTAGCAGGGGGCAATGAGCAGTTCTTC
TRBV5-1	NA	TRBD1	TRBJ2-1	CASSLGDRGINEQFF	TGCGCCAGCAGCTTGGGAGACAGGGGGATCAATGAGCAGTTCTTC
TRBV20-1	once	NA	TRBJ2-1	CSARGENEQFF	TGCAGTGCTCGAGGGGAGAATGAGCAGTTCTTC